This T cell receptor (beta chain) was sequenced in a study of blood T cell repertoires in COVID-19. Study context: The United States, Italy and Spain provided the acute and convalescent COVID-19 samples. The cDNA or gDNA used as material had been derived from T cells, B-cell-depleted T cells, or PBMCs.

The authors' processing: The assay estimated nucleated cells by amplifying reference gene primers. The method was immunoSEQ multiplex PCR; TCRdb's version includes in-frame clones alone and lacks a portion of them. D and trimming were read from the DNA, whereas the V and J calls and clone size are those reported in that table. The sample shows 68,000 or so clones, 91% of them seen only once. Followed longitudinally, the Seattle patients had been enrolled during active infection. The germline gives CDR1 LNHDA, CDR2 SQIVND (reference sequence). The CDR3 has 13 amino acids. V was clipped by 3 bases and J by 5 bases, with 8 bases between them.

The V and J genes are TRBV19 and TRBJ2-1; D ambiguous. Sequences were obtained from peripheral blood. The TCR was taken from a man aged 40-49 years with COVID-19, enrolled during active disease. The CDR3 here is CASSIRQNNEQFF. CDR3 nucleotide sequence: TGTGCCAGTAGTATTCGTCAGAACAATGAGCAGTTCTTC.